A selection of T cell receptor beta chains follows, all from one sample in a study of blood T cell repertoires in COVID-19. Clones were sequenced by immunoSEQ multiplex PCR, and TCRdb holds only the in-frame ones, with some missing. The data show about 280,000 clones, 80% to 90% seen once. Sequenced: peripheral blood. These receptors were obtained from a woman in her 70s with acute or convalescent COVID-19. The CDR3 runs from the conserved cysteine through the conserved F or W.

v_call: TRBV30
j_call: TRBJ1-2
cdr3_aa: CAWDLNYGYTF

v_call: TRBV6-5
j_call: TRBJ1-1
cdr3_aa: CASSSRTGSNTEAFF

v_call: TRBV11-2
j_call: TRBJ1-2
cdr3_aa: CASSLVELNGYTF

v_call: TRBV5-1
j_call: TRBJ2-7
cdr3_aa: CASSWRGEGNDEQYF

v_call: TRBV7-8
j_call: TRBJ1-5
cdr3_aa: CASSPHRGGQPQHF

v_call: TRBV7-9
j_call: TRBJ1-1
cdr3_aa: CASSSTGFAEAFF

v_call: TRBV15
j_call: TRBJ2-3
cdr3_aa: CATSRDMGQGDTQYF

v_call: TRBV11-3
j_call: TRBJ2-2
cdr3_aa: CASSPGLAGGSWAGELFF

v_call: TRBV3-1/TRBV3-2
j_call: TRBJ2-7
cdr3_aa: CASSLYRGPYEQYF

v_call: TRBV18
j_call: TRBJ2-3
cdr3_aa: CASSPGASGGRVDTQYF

v_call: TRBV11-2
j_call: TRBJ2-3
cdr3_aa: CASSQTSGATDTQYF

v_call: TRBV6-5
j_call: TRBJ1-1
cdr3_aa: CASSSWANTEAFF

v_call: TRBV11-2
j_call: TRBJ2-5
cdr3_aa: CASSLLQGRETQYF

v_call: TRBV11-1
j_call: TRBJ1-1
cdr3_aa: CASSPWTGRNTEAFF

v_call: TRBV19
j_call: TRBJ1-5
cdr3_aa: CASSSVWGGNQPQHF

v_call: TRBV12-5
j_call: TRBJ2-7
cdr3_aa: CASGFGGQSYEQYF

v_call: TRBV18
j_call: TRBJ2-3
cdr3_aa: CASSGYLSGTSTDTQYF

v_call: TRBV5-4
j_call: TRBJ1-6
cdr3_aa: CASSLGQGATPLHF

v_call: TRBV29-1
j_call: TRBJ1-1
cdr3_aa: CSVWDRENTEAFF

v_call: TRBV4-2
j_call: TRBJ2-1
cdr3_aa: CASSQEGAGGSEQFF

v_call: TRBV18
j_call: TRBJ1-2
cdr3_aa: CASSPYDRGRGGYTF

v_call: TRBV15
j_call: TRBJ2-1
cdr3_aa: CATSRVGQLNEQFF

v_call: TRBV19
j_call: TRBJ1-1
cdr3_aa: CASSQRTPTEAFF

v_call: TRBV7-2
j_call: TRBJ2-1
cdr3_aa: CASSPDGAFNEQFF

v_call: TRBV20-1
j_call: TRBJ1-3
cdr3_aa: CSASGGTGRRNTIYF

v_call: TRBV9
j_call: TRBJ1-6
cdr3_aa: CASSALGGEYNSPLHF

v_call: TRBV2
j_call: TRBJ2-1
cdr3_aa: CASSVAGGPYNEQFF

v_call: TRBV7-9
j_call: TRBJ2-1
cdr3_aa: CASRVGLAGGPANEQFF

v_call: TRBV3-1/TRBV3-2
j_call: TRBJ2-5
cdr3_aa: CASSLRTSGLWGTQYF

v_call: TRBV10-2
j_call: TRBJ1-1
cdr3_aa: CASSPGRGTGAEAFF

v_call: TRBV29-1
j_call: TRBJ2-6
cdr3_aa: CSVLAGANVLTF

v_call: TRBV4-1
j_call: TRBJ1-2
cdr3_aa: CASSQVGEGLGYGYTF

v_call: TRBV7-6
j_call: TRBJ1-2
cdr3_aa: CASSLTGGHGYTF

v_call: TRBV3-1/TRBV3-2
j_call: TRBJ1-6
cdr3_aa: CASSPLVSSYNSPLHF

v_call: TRBV11-3
j_call: TRBJ2-5
cdr3_aa: CASSPGEDARETQYF

v_call: TRBV6-1
j_call: TRBJ2-5
cdr3_aa: CASSEARGWRIGETQYF

v_call: TRBV5-1
j_call: TRBJ1-1
cdr3_aa: CASSQDSGNTEAFF

v_call: TRBV3-1/TRBV3-2
j_call: TRBJ1-1
cdr3_aa: CASSQLRTEAFF

v_call: TRBV19
j_call: TRBJ1-5
cdr3_aa: CATGGVGQPQHF

v_call: TRBV7-9
j_call: TRBJ1-3
cdr3_aa: CASSLATTGNTIYF